This TCR beta chain comes out of a study of identical twins. Trimming cost V 0 bases and J 6 bases, with 8 bases left between them. The CDR3 loop spans 14 amino acids. Germline CDR1 is KGHSH and CDR2 is LQKENI. TCRdb analysed the 5' RACE reads with MiXCR anew, one entry per CDR3 protein. The table has about 240,000 distinct CDR3 sequences, about an eighth seen once; the top ten hold approximately 4%. In addition, the sample was reused for a study of yellow fever vaccine responses in identical twins.

The TCR was taken from a woman aged 18-35 years in good health. The sequenced sample was memory (CD45RO+) T cells sorted from blood. The rearrangement joins TRBV18 to TRBJ2-2, with D uncertain. CDR3 sequence: CASSPPIHAGELFF. CDR3 bases: TGTGCCAGCTCACCACCGATCCACGCCGGGGAGCTGTTTTTT.